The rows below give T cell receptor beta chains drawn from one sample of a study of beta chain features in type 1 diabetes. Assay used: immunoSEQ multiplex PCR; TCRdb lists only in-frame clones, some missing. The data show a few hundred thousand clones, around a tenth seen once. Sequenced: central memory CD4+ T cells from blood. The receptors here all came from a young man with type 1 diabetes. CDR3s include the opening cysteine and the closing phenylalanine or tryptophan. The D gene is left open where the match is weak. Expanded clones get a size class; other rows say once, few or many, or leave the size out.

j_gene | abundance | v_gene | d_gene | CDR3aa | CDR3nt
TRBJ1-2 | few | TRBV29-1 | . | CSVEVPQGSGGYTF | TGCAGCGTTGAAGTCCCCCAGGGGTCCGGCGGCTACACCTTC
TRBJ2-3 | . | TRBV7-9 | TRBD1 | CASSFNRDRGTDTQYF | TGTGCCAGCAGCTTTAACCGGGACAGGGGGACAGATACGCAGTATTTT
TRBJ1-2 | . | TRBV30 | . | CAWSQGNYGYTF | TGTGCCTGGAGCCAGGGAAACTATGGCTACACCTTC
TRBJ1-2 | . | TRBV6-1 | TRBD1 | CASRIPGQYGYTF | TGTGCCAGCAGGATTCCGGGACAGTATGGCTACACCTTC
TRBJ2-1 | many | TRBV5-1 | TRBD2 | CASSLYSSGSSYNEQFF | TGCGCCAGCAGCTTGTATTCTAGCGGGAGTTCCTACAATGAGCAGTTCTTC
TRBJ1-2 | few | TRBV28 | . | CASSLVIVANYGYTF | TGTGCCAGCAGTTTAGTAATCGTAGCGAACTATGGCTACACCTTC
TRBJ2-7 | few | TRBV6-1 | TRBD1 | CASTKGGQTYEQYF | TGTGCCAGCACCAAAGGGGGACAGACCTACGAGCAGTACTTC
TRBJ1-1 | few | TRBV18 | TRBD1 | CASSPTGGTEAFF | TGTGCCAGCTCACCGACAGGGGGAACTGAAGCTTTCTTT
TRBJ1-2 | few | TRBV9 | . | CASSLEAAYGYTF | TGTGCCAGCAGCTTAGAGGCAGCCTATGGCTACACCTTC
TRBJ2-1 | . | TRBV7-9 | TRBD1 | CASSQDPQGAVNEQFF | TGTGCCAGCAGCCAGGACCCCCAGGGGGCCGTTAATGAGCAGTTCTTC
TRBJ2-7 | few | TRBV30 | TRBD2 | CAYLTSGRAEYF | TGTGCCTACCTGACTAGCGGGAGGGCGGAGTACTTC
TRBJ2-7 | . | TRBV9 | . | CASSVDGTSRYEQYF | TGTGCCAGCAGCGTTGACGGGACGTCCCGCTACGAGCAGTACTTC
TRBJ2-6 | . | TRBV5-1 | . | CASSLYSGRLSGANVLTF | TGCGCCAGCAGCTTGTATTCAGGCAGACTCTCTGGGGCCAACGTCCTGACTTTC
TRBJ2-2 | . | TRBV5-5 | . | CASSVSSAQATGELFF | TGTGCCAGCAGCGTCTCTAGCGCCCAGGCCACCGGGGAGCTGTTTTTT
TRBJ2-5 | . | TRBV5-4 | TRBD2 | CASSTGGLGETQYF | TGTGCCAGCAGCACGGGAGGCCTTGGGGAGACCCAGTACTTC
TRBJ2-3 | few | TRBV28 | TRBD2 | CASVRALAGGTDTQYF | TGTGCCAGCGTGAGAGCTCTAGCGGGAGGGACTGATACGCAGTATTTT
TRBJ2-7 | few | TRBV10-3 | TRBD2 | CAIRSGLAGGYEQYF | TGTGCCATCAGGTCGGGACTAGCGGGGGGCTACGAGCAGTACTTC
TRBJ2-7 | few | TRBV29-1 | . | CSVEPPGPTTSSPAYEQYF | TGCAGCGTTGAACCCCCTGGTCCTACTACTAGTTCCCCAGCCTACGAGCAGTACTTC
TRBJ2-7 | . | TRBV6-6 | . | CASSRPSLPGGEQYF | TGTGCCAGCAGTAGACCCTCCCTTCCTGGAGGGGAGCAGTACTTC
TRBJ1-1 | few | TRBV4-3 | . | CASSQERTARKAFF | TGCGCCAGCAGCCAAGAGAGGACAGCTAGGAAAGCTTTCTTT
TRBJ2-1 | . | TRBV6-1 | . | CASSENLGQLNEQFF | TGTGCCAGCAGTGAAAATTTGGGGCAGCTCAATGAGCAGTTCTTC
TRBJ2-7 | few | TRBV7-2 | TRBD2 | CASSYVGGSSYEQYF | TGTGCCAGCAGCTACGTGGGGGGGAGCTCCTACGAGCAGTACTTC
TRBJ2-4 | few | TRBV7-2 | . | CASSLDRGAAKNIQYF | TGTGCCAGCAGCTTAGATCGCGGGGCGGCCAAAAACATTCAGTACTTC
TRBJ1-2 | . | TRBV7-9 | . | CASSTGGYGGYTF | TGTGCCAGCAGCACCGGGGGGTACGGTGGCTACACCTTC
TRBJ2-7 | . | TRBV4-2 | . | CASSQDMALGSYEQYF | TGTGCCAGCAGCCAAGATATGGCACTAGGCTCCTACGAGCAGTACTTC
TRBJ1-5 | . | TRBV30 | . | CAWSVGQGYQPQHF | TGTGCCTGGAGTGTAGGGCAGGGATATCAGCCCCAGCATTTT
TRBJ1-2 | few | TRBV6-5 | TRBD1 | CASSSPDRSNYGYTF | TGTGCCAGCAGTTCGCCGGACAGGTCTAACTATGGCTACACCTTC
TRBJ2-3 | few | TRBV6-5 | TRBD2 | CAARESGTDTQYF | TGTGCCGCGCGGGAGTCCGGCACAGATACGCAGTATTTT
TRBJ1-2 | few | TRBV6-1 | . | CASSNRGRDRGYTF | TGTGCCAGCAGTAACCGGGGCAGGGATCGGGGCTACACCTTC
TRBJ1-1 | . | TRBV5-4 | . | CASSQGVFDKGNTEAFF | TGCGCCAGCAGCCAAGGGGTCTTCGACAAGGGGAACACTGAAGCTTTCTTT
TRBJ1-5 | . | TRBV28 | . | CASTWGRAQPQHF | TGTGCCAGCACCTGGGGCAGGGCTCAGCCCCAGCATTTT
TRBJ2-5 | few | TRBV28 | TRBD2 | CASRPPGTSGSPQETQYF | TGTGCCAGCAGACCTCCTGGGACTAGCGGGAGCCCCCAAGAGACCCAGTACTTC
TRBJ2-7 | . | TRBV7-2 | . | CASSLDAGATGEQYF | TGTGCCAGCAGCTTAGACGCAGGCGCTACGGGGGAGCAGTACTTC
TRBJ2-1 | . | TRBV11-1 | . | CASSTGPGVYNEQFF | TGTGCCAGCAGCACCGGGCCAGGGGTTTACAATGAGCAGTTCTTC
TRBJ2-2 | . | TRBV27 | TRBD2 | CASSFYLAGPTGELFF | TGTGCCAGCAGTTTTTACCTAGCGGGACCCACCGGGGAGCTGTTTTTT
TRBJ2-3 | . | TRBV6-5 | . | CAISESSQGDTQYF | TGTGCCATCAGTGAGAGTAGTCAGGGAGATACGCAGTATTTT
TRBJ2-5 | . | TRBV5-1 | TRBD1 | CASSKGQQETQYF | TGCGCCAGCAGCAAGGGACAGCAAGAGACCCAGTACTTC
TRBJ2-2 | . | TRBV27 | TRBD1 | CARPSGKGANPETGELFF | TGTGCCAGACCCTCGGGGAAGGGGGCGAACCCAGAAACCGGGGAGCTGTTTTTT
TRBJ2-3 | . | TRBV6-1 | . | CASSEEVRRQYF | TGTGCCAGCAGTGAAGAGGTCCGGCGTCAGTATTTT
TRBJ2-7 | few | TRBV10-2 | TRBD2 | CASTGTSGRHEQYF | TGCGCCAGCACCGGGACTAGCGGGAGACACGAGCAGTACTTC
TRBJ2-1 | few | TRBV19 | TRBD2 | CASGSTSGRRNEQFF | TGTGCCAGTGGATCGACTAGCGGGAGGAGGAATGAGCAGTTCTTC
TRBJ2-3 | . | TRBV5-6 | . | CASSLGGGEGTDTQYF | TGTGCCAGCAGCTTGGGCGGCGGTGAGGGGACAGATACGCAGTATTTT
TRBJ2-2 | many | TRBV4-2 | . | CASSPSPGAGYTGELFF | TGTGCCAGCAGCCCCTCCCCGGGTGCCGGATACACCGGGGAGCTGTTTTTT
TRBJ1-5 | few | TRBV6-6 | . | CASILRGYSNQPQHF | TGTGCCAGCATCCTACGGGGTTATAGCAATCAGCCCCAGCATTTT
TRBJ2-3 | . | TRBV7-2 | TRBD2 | CASSFPLSGSTDTQYF | TGTGCCAGCAGCTTCCCTCTTAGCGGGAGCACAGATACGCAGTATTTT
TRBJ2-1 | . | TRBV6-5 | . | CAGGNREGSYNEQFF | TGTGCCGGGGGAAACAGGGAGGGCTCCTACAATGAGCAGTTCTTC
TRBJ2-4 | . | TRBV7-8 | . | CASSPDRENIQYF | TGTGCCAGCAGTCCCGACAGAGAAAACATTCAGTACTTC
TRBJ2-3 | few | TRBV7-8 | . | CASSSGIWRGDTQYF | TGTGCCAGCAGCTCCGGGATCTGGAGAGGGGATACGCAGTATTTT
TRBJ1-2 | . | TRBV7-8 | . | CASSLGTRGSDYGYTF | TGTGCCAGCAGCTTAGGTACGCGGGGCTCAGACTATGGCTACACCTTC
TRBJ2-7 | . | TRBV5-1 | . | CASSPSSDSYYEQYF | TGCGCCAGCAGCCCTTCCTCGGACAGCTACTACGAGCAGTACTTC
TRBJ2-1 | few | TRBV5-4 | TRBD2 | CASSPGLAENNEQFF | TGTGCCAGCTCCCCGGGGCTAGCGGAGAACAATGAGCAGTTCTTC
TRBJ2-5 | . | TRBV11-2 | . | CASSLERWETQYF | TGTGCCAGCAGCTTAGAGCGTTGGGAGACCCAGTACTTC
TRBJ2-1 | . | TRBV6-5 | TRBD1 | CASSLLVGQGAYEQFF | TGTGCCAGCAGTTTACTCGTGGGACAGGGGGCATATGAGCAGTTCTTC